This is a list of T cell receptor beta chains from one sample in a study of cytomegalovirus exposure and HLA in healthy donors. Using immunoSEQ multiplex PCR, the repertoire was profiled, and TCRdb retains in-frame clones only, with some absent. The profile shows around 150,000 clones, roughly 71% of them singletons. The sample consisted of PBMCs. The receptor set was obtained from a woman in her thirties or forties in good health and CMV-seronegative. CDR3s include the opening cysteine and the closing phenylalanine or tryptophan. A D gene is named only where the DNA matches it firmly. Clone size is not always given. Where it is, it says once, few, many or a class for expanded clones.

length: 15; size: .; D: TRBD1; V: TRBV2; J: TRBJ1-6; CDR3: CASSRQGIGNSPLHF; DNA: TGTGCCAGCAGCCGACAGGGAATTGGGAATTCACCCCTCCACTTT
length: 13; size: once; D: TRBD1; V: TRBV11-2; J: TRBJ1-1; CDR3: CASSWTGYTEAFF; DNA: TGTGCCAGCAGCTGGACAGGGTACACTGAAGCTTTCTTT
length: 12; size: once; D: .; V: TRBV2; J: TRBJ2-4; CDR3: CASSEGGNIQYF; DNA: TGTGCCAGCAGTGAAGGGGGCAACATTCAGTACTTC
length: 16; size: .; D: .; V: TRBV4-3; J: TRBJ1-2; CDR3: CASSLSQAEGVYGYTF; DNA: TGCGCCAGCAGCCTTTCCCAGGCTGAGGGGGTCTATGGCTACACCTTC
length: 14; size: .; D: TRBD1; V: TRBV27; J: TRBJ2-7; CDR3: CASGWGTGGREQYF; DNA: TGTGCCAGCGGTTGGGGGACAGGGGGTCGCGAGCAGTACTTC
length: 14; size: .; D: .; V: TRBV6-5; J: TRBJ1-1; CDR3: CASSYRGMNTEAFF; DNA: TGTGCCAGCAGTTACAGGGGAATGAACACTGAAGCTTTCTTT
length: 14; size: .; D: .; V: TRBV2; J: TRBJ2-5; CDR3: CASSEWLLQETQYF; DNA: TGTGCCAGCAGTGAATGGTTACTTCAAGAGACCCAGTACTTC
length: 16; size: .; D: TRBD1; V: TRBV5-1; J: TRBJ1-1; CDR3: CASSGLTGVMNTEAFF; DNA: TGCGCCAGCAGCGGCCTGACAGGGGTAATGAACACTGAAGCTTTCTTT
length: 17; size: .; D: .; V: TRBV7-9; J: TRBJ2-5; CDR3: CASSPPTGSRFKETQYF; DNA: TGTGCCAGCAGCCCCCCCACGGGAAGCCGCTTTAAGGAGACCCAGTACTTC
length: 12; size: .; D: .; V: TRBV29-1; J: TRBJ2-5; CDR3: CSVEAGIETQYF; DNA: TGCAGCGTTGAAGCAGGGATAGAGACCCAGTACTTC
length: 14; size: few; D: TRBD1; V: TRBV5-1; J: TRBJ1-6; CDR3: CASSLTGDRAPLHF; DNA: TGCGCCAGCAGCTTAACAGGGGATCGGGCACCCCTCCACTTT
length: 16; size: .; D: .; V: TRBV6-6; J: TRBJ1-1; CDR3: CASSYLVSGGDTEAFF; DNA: TGTGCCAGCAGTTACCTCGTCTCTGGGGGGGACACTGAAGCTTTCTTT
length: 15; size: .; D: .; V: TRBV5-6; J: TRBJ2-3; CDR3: CASSLVSSGTDTQYF; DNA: TGTGCCAGCAGCTTGGTTAGCAGCGGCACAGATACGCAGTATTTT
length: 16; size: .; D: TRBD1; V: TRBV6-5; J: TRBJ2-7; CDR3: CASSYSAETGGHEQYF; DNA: TGTGCCAGCAGTTACTCGGCTGAGACAGGGGGACACGAGCAGTACTTC
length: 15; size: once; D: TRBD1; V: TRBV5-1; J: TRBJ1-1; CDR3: CASSNGQGGFSEAFF; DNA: TGCGCCAGCAGTAATGGACAGGGGGGGTTCTCTGAAGCTTTCTTT
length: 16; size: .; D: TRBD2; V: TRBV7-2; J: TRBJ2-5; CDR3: CASSFASGGAGETQYF; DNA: TGTGCCAGCAGCTTCGCTAGCGGGGGGGCCGGAGAGACCCAGTACTTC
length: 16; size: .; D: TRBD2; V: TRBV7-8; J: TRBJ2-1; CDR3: CASSLEGTSKYNEQFF; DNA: TGTGCCAGCAGCTTAGAAGGGACTAGCAAATACAATGAGCAGTTCTTC
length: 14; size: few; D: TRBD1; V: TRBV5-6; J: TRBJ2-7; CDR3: CASSWDSLSSEQYF; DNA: TGTGCCAGCAGCTGGGACAGTTTAAGCTCCGAGCAGTACTTC
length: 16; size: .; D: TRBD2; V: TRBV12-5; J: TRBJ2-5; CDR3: CASAETSGGLQETQYF; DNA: TGTGCTAGTGCCGAGACTAGCGGGGGGCTTCAAGAGACCCAGTACTTC